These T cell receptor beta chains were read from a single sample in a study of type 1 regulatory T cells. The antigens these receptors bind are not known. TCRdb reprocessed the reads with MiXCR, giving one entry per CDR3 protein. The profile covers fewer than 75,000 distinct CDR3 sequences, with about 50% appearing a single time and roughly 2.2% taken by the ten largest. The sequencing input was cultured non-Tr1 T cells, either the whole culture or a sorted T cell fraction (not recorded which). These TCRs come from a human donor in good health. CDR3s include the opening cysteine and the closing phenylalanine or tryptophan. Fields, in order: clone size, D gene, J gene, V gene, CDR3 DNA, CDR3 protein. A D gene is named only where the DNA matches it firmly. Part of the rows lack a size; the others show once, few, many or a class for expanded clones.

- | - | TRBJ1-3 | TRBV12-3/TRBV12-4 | TGTGCCAGCAGCCCCCCAGGAAAGAGCTCTGGAAACACCATATATTTT | CASSPPGKSSGNTIYF
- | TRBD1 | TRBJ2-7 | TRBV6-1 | TGTGCCAGCAGAAGCCCGGGACAGGGAGTTTCGTACTTC | CASRSPGQGVSYF
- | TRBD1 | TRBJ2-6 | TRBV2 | TGTGCCAGCAAGGGACAGGGGATATCTGGGGCCAACGTCCTGACTTTC | CASKGQGISGANVLTF
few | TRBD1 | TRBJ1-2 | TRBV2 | TGTGCCAGCGGTGTTTCAGGGGGGGACTATGGCTACACCTTC | CASGVSGGDYGYTF
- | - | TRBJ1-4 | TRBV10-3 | TGTGCCACTCTACAGGGATTGGCAACTAATGAAAAACTGTTTTTT | CATLQGLATNEKLFF
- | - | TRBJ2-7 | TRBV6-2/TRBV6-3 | TGTGTCAGCAGTTCCCGCGCGGGGACCTACGAGCAGTACTTC | CVSSSRAGTYEQYF
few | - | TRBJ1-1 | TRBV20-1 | TGCAGTGCGCCGAAGACCCGATCAATGAACACTGAAGCTTTCTTT | CSAPKTRSMNTEAFF
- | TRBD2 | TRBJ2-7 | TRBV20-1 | TGCAGTGCTGACACCGGGACTAGCGGGGGAGACGAGCAGTACTTC | CSADTGTSGGDEQYF
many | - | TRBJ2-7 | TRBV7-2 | TGTGCCAGCAGCTTTCAGGAGGGGGGTTACGAGCAGTACTTC | CASSFQEGGYEQYF
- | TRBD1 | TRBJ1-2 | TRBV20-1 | TGCAGTGCTAGCGGGGACAGACGGAGCGGCTACACCTTC | CSASGDRRSGYTF
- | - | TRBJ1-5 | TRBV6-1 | TGTGCCAGCAGTGAAGCGCCCCAAGGGGTGTATCAGCCCCAGCATTTT | CASSEAPQGVYQPQHF
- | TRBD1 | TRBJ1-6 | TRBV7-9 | TGTGCCAGCAGCACTGGACAGGGGGCTAATTCACCCCTCCACTTT | CASSTGQGANSPLHF
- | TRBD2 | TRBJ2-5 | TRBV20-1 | TGCAGTGCCCACCCGGCGGGGGGGGCTGGGGAGACCCAGTACTTC | CSAHPAGGAGETQYF
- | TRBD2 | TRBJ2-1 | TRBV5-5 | TGTGCCAGCAGCTCATCCACCGGGACTAGCCGCAATGAGCAGTTCTTC | CASSSSTGTSRNEQFF
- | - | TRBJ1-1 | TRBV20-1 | TGCAGTGCTAGAGATGGATCGAACACTGAAGCTTTCTTT | CSARDGSNTEAFF
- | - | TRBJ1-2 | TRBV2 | TGTGCCAGCAGGCGGACAAGGGAGGGCGGCTACACCTTC | CASRRTREGGYTF
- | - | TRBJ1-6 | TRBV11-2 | TGTGCCAGCAGTTCTCAGGGGAATTCACCCCTCCACTTT | CASSSQGNSPLHF
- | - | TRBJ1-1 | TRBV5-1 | TGCGCCAGCAGCTTGGGGCAGGGAGGGAAGATGAACACTGAAGCTTTCTTT | CASSLGQGGKMNTEAFF
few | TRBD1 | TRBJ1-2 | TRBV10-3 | TGTGCCATCAGTGAGTTGGGACAGGGGGAACACTATGGCTACACCTTC | CAISELGQGEHYGYTF
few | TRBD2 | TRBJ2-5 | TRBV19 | TGTGCCAGTAGGCGGGGGTTGGGGGAGACCCAGTACTTC | CASRRGLGETQYF
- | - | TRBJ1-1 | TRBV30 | TGTGCCTGGAATACGCGGGGGTACACTGAAGCTTTCTTT | CAWNTRGYTEAFF
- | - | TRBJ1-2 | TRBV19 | TGTGCCAGTAGTATCCCGGGTACCTATGGCTACACCTTC | CASSIPGTYGYTF
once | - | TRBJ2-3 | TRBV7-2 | TGTGCCAGCAGCTTAGTTTTCGGGTTCGCAGATACGCAGTATTTT | CASSLVFGFADTQYF
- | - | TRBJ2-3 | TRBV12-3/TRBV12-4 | TGTGCCAGCAAAGGGGGGTCCACAGATACGCAGTATTTT | CASKGGSTDTQYF
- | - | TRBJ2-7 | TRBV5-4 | TGTGCCAGCAGCCACAAAAGAGCCTACGAGCAGTACTTC | CASSHKRAYEQYF
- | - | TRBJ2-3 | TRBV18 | TGTGCCAGCTCACATAGGACAGATACGCAGTATTTT | CASSHRTDTQYF
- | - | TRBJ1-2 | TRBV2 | TGTGCCAGCCTCATGAGTCTCTATGAGGGCTACACCTTC | CASLMSLYEGYTF
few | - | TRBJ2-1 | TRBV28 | TGTGCCAGCAGTTTCCTCCAGGGGAATGAGCAGTTCTTC | CASSFLQGNEQFF
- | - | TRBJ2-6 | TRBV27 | TGTGCCAGCAGACCTCCCGGAGGGTATGGGGCCAACGTCCTGACTTTC | CASRPPGGYGANVLTF
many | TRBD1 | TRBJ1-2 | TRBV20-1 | TGCAGTGCAACCGGGACAGCGGGCGGCTACACCTTC | CSATGTAGGYTF
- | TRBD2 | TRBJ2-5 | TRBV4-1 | TGCGCCAGCAGCCAGCTAGCGGGGGGACCCGCCCAAGAGACCCAGTACTTC | CASSQLAGGPAQETQYF
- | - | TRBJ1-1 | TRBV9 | TGTGCTAGCAGCGTAGTCGGTTCGAACACTGAAGCTTTCTTT | CASSVVGSNTEAFF
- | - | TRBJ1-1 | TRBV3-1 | TGTGCCAGCAGCCAAGAGGGACTGGGGGGTAATGTTTTCTTT | CASSQEGLGGNVFF
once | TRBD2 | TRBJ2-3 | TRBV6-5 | TGTGCCAGCAGACACTGGACTAGCGGGGACACAGATACGCAGTATTTT | CASRHWTSGDTDTQYF
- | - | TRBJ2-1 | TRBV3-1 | TGTGCCAGCAGCCAAGGGGCGGGTCGGCAGTTCTTC | CASSQGAGRQFF
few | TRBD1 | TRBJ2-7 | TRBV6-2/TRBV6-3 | TGTGCCAGCAGCTCCTTACGACAGGGCTACGAGCAGTACTTC | CASSSLRQGYEQYF
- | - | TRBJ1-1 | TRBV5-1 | TGCGCCAGCAGCCCAGACCCCACGGGTAGGACTGAAGCTTTCTTT | CASSPDPTGRTEAFF
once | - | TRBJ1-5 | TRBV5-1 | TGCGCCAGCAGCTTGGTACCCCACGAGGGCAATCAGCCCCAGCATTTT | CASSLVPHEGNQPQHF
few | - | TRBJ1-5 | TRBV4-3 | TGCGCCAGCAGCCAAGAAGTTTCGACGGGCCGCGGGGGCAATCAGCCCCAGCATTTT | CASSQEVSTGRGGNQPQHF
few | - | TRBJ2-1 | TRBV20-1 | TGCAGTGCCTCCATCCCCAATGAGCAGTTCTTC | CSASIPNEQFF
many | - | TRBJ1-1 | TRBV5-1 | TGCGCCAGCAGCTTTTCAGCAGGGACCACTGAAGCTTTCTTT | CASSFSAGTTEAFF
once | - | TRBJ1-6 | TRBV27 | TGTGCCAGCAGTTTCCCAGACTCACCCCTCCACTTT | CASSFPDSPLHF
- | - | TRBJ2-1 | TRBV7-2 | TGTGCCAGCAGCTTAGCCGGGAAAGGAGGGGATGAGCAGTTCTTC | CASSLAGKGGDEQFF
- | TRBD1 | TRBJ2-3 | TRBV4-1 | TGCGCCAGCAGCCAAGAGACAGGGGGCACAGATACGCAGTATTTT | CASSQETGGTDTQYF
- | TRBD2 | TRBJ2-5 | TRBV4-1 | TGCGCCAGCAGCCAACCCACTAGCGGGCAAGAGACCCAGTACTTC | CASSQPTSGQETQYF